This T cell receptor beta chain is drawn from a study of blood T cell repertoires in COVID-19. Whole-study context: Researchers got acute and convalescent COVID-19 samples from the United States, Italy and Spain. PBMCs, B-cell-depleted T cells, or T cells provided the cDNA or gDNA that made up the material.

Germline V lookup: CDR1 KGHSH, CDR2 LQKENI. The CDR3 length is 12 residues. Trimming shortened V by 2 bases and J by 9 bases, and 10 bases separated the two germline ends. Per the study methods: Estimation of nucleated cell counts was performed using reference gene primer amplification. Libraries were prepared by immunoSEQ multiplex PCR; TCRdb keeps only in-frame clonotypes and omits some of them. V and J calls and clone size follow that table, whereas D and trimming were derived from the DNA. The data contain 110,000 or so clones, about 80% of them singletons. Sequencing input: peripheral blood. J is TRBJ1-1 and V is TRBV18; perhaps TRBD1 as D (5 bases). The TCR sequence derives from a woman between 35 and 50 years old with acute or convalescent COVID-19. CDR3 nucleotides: TGTGCCAGCTCACCATCAGGGCTGAAAGCTTTCTTT. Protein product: CASSPSGLKAFF.